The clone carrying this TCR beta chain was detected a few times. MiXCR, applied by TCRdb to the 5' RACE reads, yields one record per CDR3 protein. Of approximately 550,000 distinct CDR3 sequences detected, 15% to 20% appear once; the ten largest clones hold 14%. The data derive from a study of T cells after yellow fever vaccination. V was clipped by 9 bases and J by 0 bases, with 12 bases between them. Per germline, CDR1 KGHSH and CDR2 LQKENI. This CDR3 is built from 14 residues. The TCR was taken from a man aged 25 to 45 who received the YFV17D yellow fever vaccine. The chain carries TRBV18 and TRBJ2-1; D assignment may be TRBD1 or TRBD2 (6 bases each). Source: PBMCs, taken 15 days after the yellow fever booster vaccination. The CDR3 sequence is CASGGTSSYNEQFF. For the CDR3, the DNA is TGTGCCAGTGGGGGGACAAGCTCCTACAATGAGCAGTTCTTC.